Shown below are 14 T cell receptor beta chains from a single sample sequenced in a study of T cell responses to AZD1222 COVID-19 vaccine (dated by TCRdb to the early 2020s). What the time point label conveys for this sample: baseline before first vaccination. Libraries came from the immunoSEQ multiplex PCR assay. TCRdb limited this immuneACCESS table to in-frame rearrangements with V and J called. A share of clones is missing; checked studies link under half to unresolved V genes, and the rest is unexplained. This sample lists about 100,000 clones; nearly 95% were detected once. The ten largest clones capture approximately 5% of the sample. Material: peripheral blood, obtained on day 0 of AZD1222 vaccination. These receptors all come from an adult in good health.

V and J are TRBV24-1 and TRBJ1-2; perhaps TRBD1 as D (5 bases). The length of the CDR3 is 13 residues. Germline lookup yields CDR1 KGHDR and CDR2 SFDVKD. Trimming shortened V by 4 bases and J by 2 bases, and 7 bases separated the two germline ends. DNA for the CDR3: TGTGCCACCAGTGACGCAGGGAACTATGGCTACACCTTC. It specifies CATSDAGNYGYTF.

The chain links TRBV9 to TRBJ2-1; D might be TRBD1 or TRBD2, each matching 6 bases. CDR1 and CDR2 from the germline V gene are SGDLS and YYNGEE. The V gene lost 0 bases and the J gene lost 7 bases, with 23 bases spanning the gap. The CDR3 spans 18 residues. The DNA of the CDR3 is TGTGCCAGCAGCGTAGGCGGATCGGGGGCTAGCACAAGGAATGAGCAGTTCTTC. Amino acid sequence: CASSVGGSGASTRNEQFF.

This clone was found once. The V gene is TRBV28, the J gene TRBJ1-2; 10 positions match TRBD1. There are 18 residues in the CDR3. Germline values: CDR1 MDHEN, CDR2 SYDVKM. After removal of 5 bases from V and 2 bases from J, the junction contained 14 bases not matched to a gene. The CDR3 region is CASSTPRGQGLPNYGYTF. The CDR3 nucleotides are TGTGCCAGCAGTACCCCGCGGGGACAGGGGCTACCCAACTATGGCTACACCTTC.

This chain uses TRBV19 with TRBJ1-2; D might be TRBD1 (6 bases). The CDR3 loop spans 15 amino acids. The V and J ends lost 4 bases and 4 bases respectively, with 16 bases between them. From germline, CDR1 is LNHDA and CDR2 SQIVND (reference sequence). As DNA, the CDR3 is TGTGCCAGTAGTACGACCCACACAGGGACCTATGGCTACACCTTC. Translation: CASSTTHTGTYGYTF.

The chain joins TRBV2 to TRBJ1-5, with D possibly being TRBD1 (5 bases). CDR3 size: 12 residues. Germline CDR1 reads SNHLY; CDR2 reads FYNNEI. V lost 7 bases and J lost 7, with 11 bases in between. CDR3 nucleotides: TGTGCCAGCACCGGGGGGGGGCAGCCCCAGCATTTT. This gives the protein CASTGGGQPQHF.

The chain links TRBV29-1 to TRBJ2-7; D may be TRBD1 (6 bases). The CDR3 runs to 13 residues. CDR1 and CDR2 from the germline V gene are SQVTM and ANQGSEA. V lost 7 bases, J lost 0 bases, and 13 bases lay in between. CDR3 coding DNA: TGCAGCGCCATCAACAGGGCCTCCTACGAGCAGTACTTC. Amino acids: CSAINRASYEQYF.

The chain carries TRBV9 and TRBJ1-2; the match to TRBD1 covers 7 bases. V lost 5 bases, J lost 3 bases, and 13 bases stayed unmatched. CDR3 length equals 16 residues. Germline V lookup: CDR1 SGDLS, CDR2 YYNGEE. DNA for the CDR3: TGTGCCAGCAGGGCCCTCCTACAGGGGTTCGACTATGGCTACACCTTC. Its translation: CASRALLQGFDYGYTF.

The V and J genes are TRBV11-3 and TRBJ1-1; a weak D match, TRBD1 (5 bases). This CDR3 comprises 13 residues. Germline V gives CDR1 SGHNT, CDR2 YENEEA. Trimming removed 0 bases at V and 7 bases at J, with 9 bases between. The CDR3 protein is CASSLELRGEAFF. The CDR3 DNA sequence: TGTGCCAGCAGCTTAGAGTTGAGGGGTGAAGCTTTCTTT.

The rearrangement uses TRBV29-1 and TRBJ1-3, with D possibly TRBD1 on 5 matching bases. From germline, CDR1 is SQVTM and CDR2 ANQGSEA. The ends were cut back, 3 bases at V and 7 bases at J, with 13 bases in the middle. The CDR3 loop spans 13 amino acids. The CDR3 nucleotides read TGCAGCGTTGAGCAGCAGGGAACCAACACCATATATTTT. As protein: CSVEQQGTNTIYF. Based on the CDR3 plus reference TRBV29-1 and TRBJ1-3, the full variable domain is SAVISQKPSRDICQRGTSLTIQCQVDSQVTMMFWYRQQPGQSLTLIATANQGSEATYESGFVIDKFPISRPNLTFSTLTVSNMSPEDSSIYLCSVEQQGTNTIYFGEGSWLTVV.

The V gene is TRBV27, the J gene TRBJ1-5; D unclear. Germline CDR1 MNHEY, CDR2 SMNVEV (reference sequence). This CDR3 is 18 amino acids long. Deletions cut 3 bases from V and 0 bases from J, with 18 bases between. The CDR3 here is CASSLGVPGQDSNQPQHF. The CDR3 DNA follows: TGTGCCAGCAGTTTGGGAGTCCCCGGCCAGGATAGCAATCAGCCCCAGCATTTT.

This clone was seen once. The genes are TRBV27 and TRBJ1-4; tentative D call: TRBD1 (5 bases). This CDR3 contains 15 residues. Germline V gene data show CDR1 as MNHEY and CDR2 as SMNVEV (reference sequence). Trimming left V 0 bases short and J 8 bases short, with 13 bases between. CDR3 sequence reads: CASSLSWGGREKLFF. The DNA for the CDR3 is TGTGCCAGCAGTTTATCGTGGGGGGGACGGGAAAAACTGTTTTTT. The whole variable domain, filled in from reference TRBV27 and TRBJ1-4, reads EAQVTQNPRYLITVTGKKLTVTCSQNMNHEYMSWYRQDPGLGLRQIYYSMNVEVTDKGDVPEGYKVSRKEKRNFPLILESPSPNQTSLYFCASSLSWGGREKLFFGSGTQLSVL.

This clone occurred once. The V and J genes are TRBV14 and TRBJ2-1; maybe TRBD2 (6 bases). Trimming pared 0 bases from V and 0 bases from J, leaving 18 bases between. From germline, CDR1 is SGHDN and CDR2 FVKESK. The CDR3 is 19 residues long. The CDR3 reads CASSQEGSREQLSYNEQFF. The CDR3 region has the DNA TGTGCCAGCAGCCAAGAGGGCTCCCGGGAGCAGCTCTCCTACAATGAGCAGTTCTTC.

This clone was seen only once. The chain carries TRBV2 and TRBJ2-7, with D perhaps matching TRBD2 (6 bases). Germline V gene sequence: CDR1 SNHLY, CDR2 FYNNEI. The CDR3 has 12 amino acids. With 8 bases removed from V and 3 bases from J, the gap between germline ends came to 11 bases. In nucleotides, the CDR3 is TGTGCCAGCCAAACGCGGGGCTACGAGCAGTACTTC. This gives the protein CASQTRGYEQYF.

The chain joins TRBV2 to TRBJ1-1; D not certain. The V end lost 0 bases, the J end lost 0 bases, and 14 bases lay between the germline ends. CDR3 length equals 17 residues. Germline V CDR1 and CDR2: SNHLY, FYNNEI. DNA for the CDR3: TGTGCCAGCAGTGAAGCAATCCTCACGGTCTTGAACACTGAAGCTTTCTTT. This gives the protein CASSEAILTVLNTEAFF.